A selection of T cell receptor beta chains follows, all from one sample in a study of blood T cell repertoires in COVID-19. This table comes from immunoSEQ multiplex PCR, and its TCRdb copy is limited to in-frame clones, with some not included. The data hold approximately 670,000 clones, with approximately 90% observed a single time. Material: peripheral blood. These receptors were taken from a woman under 30 with acute or convalescent COVID-19. Both conserved end residues are part of each CDR3.

j_call v_call cdr3_length cdr3_aa
TRBJ2-3 TRBV5-8 16 CASSRAGATKRDTQYF
TRBJ1-4 TRBV6-4 17 CASSDSRLRGREEKLFF
TRBJ2-7 TRBV9 16 CASSGEGQGWPYEQYF
TRBJ2-7 TRBV7-2 14 CASSLVVRDYEQYF
TRBJ1-5 TRBV27 15 CASSLGVLGNQPQHF
TRBJ2-3 TRBV5-4 14 CASRSKQGPDTQYF
TRBJ1-3 TRBV18 15 CASSATPRAGNTIYF
TRBJ1-5 TRBV10-3 13 CAIPLLNHQPQHF
TRBJ2-5 TRBV18 15 CASSAGTSGGETQYF
TRBJ2-1 TRBV7-3 15 CASSSRAGGYNEQFF
TRBJ2-7 TRBV5-1 15 CASSLMTSGQVEQYF
TRBJ2-7 TRBV27 13 CASSFAGSYEQYF
TRBJ1-1 TRBV5-6 11 CASSLGLSAFF
TRBJ2-1 TRBV25-1 14 CASSLQGNYNEQFF
TRBJ1-4 TRBV19 17 CASSIRPSLLLNEKLFF
TRBJ2-3 TRBV7-9 17 CASSTGLGGGATDTQYF
TRBJ1-6 TRBV6-2/TRBV6-3 14 CASSPGTGNSPLHF